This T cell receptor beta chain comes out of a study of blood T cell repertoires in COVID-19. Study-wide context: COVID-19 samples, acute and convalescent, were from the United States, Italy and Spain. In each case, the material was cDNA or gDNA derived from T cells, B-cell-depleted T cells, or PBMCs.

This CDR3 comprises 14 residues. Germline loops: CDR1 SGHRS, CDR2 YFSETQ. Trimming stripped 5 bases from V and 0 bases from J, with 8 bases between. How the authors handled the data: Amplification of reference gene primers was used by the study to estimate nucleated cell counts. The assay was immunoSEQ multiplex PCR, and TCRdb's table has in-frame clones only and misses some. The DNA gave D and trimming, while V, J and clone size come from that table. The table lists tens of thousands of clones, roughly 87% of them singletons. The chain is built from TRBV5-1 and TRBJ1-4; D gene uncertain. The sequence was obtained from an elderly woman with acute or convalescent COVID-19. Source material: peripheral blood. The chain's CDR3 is CASSPGSTNEKLFF. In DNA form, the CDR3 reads TGCGCCAGCAGTCCGGGATCAACTAATGAAAAACTGTTTTTT.